The rows below give T cell receptor beta chains drawn from one sample of a study of beta chain features in type 1 diabetes. Clones were sequenced by immunoSEQ multiplex PCR, and TCRdb holds only the in-frame ones, with some missing. This table has 300,000 to 350,000 clones, less than 15% appearing once. Sequencing used naive CD4+ T cells from blood. Source of these receptors: a woman aged 18 to 35 with type 1 diabetes. Both conserved end residues are part of each CDR3. D genes are given only for firm matches. Rows may omit the clone size; those that give it use once, few, many or a size class.

>TRBJ2-5|NA|TRBV6-6|few
TGTGCCAGCAGATCCCCAACAGGGATACAAGAGACCCAGTACTTC
CASRSPTGIQETQYF
>TRBJ2-5|NA|TRBV2|few
TGTGCCAGCAGTGACGGGCTAGCGTTAAAAGAGACCCAGTACTTC
CASSDGLALKETQYF
>TRBJ1-1|TRBD1|TRBV6-5|few
TGTGCCAGCAGTTACTGGAAGGGGGCGGTCACTGAAGCTTTCTTT
CASSYWKGAVTEAFF
>TRBJ2-5|NA|TRBV28|few
TGTGCCAGCAGCCCCCGAGAGACCCAGTACTTC
CASSPRETQYF
>TRBJ2-7|NA|TRBV2|NA
TGTGCCAGCAGTGAAAGGGGATCCCACGAGCAGTACTTC
CASSERGSHEQYF
>TRBJ2-2|TRBD1|TRBV2|few
TGTGCCAGCATGAGAACCGGGACAGGGGGGACCGGGGAGCTGTTTTTT
CASMRTGTGGTGELFF
>TRBJ1-1|NA|TRBV10-3|NA
TGTGCCATCAGTCTTGCCAGGGACACTGAAGCTTTCTTT
CAISLARDTEAFF
>TRBJ2-1|NA|TRBV7-3|NA
TGTGCCAGCAGCTCCATGATCGGGGATACCTACAATGAGCAGTTCTTC
CASSSMIGDTYNEQFF
>TRBJ2-5|TRBD1|TRBV9|NA
TGTGCCAGCAGCGTCGACAGGGGGAAAGAGACCCAGTACTTC
CASSVDRGKETQYF
>TRBJ2-1|NA|TRBV9|few
TGTGCCAGCAGCGTAGCAGGCCAGGTCTCCTACAATGAGCAGTTCTTC
CASSVAGQVSYNEQFF
>TRBJ2-5|TRBD2|TRBV10-3|NA
TGTGCCATCAGTCCGGGACTAGCGGGGCAAGAGACCCAGTACTTC
CAISPGLAGQETQYF
>TRBJ2-3|NA|TRBV11-2|few
TGTGCCAGCAGCCCCGGGAGTCTTACGCAGTATTTT
CASSPGSLTQYF
>TRBJ1-1|TRBD1|TRBV10-3|NA
TGTGCCATCAAGCGGACAGGAAACACTGAAGCTTTCTTT
CAIKRTGNTEAFF
>TRBJ2-1|TRBD2|TRBV7-2|NA
TGTGCCAGCAGGGGACTAGCGGGAGATGAGCAGTTCTTC
CASRGLAGDEQFF
>TRBJ1-1|TRBD1|TRBV29-1|NA
TGCAGCGCCGTGGCAGGGGGCTACACTGAAGCTTTCTTT
CSAVAGGYTEAFF
>TRBJ2-1|TRBD2|TRBV7-9|NA
TGTGCCAGCAGCGTTACTAGCGGGAGGCTTCCGGGGTCCTACAATGAGCAGTTCTTC
CASSVTSGRLPGSYNEQFF
>TRBJ1-1|TRBD1|TRBV6-5|few
TGTGCCAGCAGGGCGGACAGGGGACACACTGAAGCTTTCTTT
CASRADRGHTEAFF
>TRBJ2-1|TRBD2|TRBV29-1|few
TGCAGCGTTGAATTAACTAGCGGGAGGAACAATGAGCAGTTCTTC
CSVELTSGRNNEQFF
>TRBJ2-2|TRBD1|TRBV7-9|NA
TGTGCCAGCACCTTAGGGACAGGGAACACCGGGGAGCTGTTTTTT
CASTLGTGNTGELFF
>TRBJ2-3|NA|TRBV7-2|few
TGTGCCAGCAGCCCGATGACTCGAGAGATGACAGATACGCAGTATTTT
CASSPMTREMTDTQYF
>TRBJ1-5|NA|TRBV2|few
TGTGCCAGCTCGAAAAGACTACAGGGTAACAATCAGCCCCAGCATTTT
CASSKRLQGNNQPQHF
>TRBJ2-7|TRBD2|TRBV7-9|few
TGTGCCAGCAGCATCAACAGGGGACTAGCTGACGAGCAGTACTTC
CASSINRGLADEQYF